This TCR beta chain comes out of a study of blood T cells in healthy people across ages. The study's findings and limits: Compared with aged donors, long-lived donors showed fewer expanded clones, suggesting selection.

This clonotype has at least ten counts. Its target is not known. Approximately 9.6 milliliters of peripheral blood were drawn from each donor into EDTA-treated tubes. It was with a sample-barcoded 5' primer and a J-beta primer mix that a second PCR of about 6 to 12 cycles was run. Sequencing yielded, for each sample, at least 3 million paired-end reads carrying CDR3. MiXCR, run by TCRdb on the 5' RACE reads, gives a single entry per CDR3 protein. The sample records about 400,000 distinct CDR3 sequences, roughly half being singletons. Germline V gene lookup returns CDR1 SGHDT and CDR2 YYEEEE. The V end lost 0 bases, the J end lost 7 bases, and 8 bases lay between the germline ends. The CDR3 covers 12 residues.

The sample taken for sequencing was blood. The V and J genes are TRBV5-6 and TRBJ2-7; D remains ambiguous. This TCR was sampled from a man between 60 and 70 years old in good health. For the CDR3, the DNA is TGTGCCAGCAGCTTGGGCCCCCAGGAGCAGTACTTC. It encodes CASSLGPQEQYF.